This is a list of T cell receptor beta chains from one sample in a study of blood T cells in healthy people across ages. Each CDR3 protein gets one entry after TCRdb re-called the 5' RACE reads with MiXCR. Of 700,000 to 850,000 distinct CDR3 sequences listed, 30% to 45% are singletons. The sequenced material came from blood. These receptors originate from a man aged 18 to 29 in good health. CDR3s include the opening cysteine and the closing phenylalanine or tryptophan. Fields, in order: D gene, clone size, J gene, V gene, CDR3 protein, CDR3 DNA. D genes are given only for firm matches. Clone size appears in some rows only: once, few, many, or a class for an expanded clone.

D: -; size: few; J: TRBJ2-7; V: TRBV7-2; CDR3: CASSLETDGVEQYF; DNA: TGTGCCAGCAGCTTAGAGACGGATGGGGTCGAGCAGTACTTC
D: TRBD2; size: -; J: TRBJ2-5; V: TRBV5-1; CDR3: CASGLAIGEAQYF; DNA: TGCGCCAGCGGACTAGCGATAGGAGAGGCCCAGTACTTC
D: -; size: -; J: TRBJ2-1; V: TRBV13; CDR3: CASSKGGDEQFF; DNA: TGTGCCAGCAGTAAGGGGGGCGATGAGCAGTTCTTC
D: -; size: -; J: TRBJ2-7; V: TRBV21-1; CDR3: CASTGRCEQYF; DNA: TGTGCCAGCACGGGGAGGTGCGAGCAGTACTTC
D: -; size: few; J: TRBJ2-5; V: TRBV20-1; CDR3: CSAIGPAPGNKQYF; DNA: TGCAGTGCTATCGGTCCAGCCCCGGGGAATAAGCAGTACTTC
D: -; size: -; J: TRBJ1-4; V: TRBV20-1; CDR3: CSARDGGSGEKLFF; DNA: TGCAGTGCTAGAGATGGGGGGAGTGGTGAAAAACTGTTTTTT
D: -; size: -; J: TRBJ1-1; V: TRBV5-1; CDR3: CASSLAMGDGTEAFF; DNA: TGCGCCAGCAGCTTGGCCATGGGCGATGGCACTGAAGCTTTCTTT
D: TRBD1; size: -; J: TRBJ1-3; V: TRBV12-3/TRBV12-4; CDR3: CASSRDRESLSGNTIYF; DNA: TGTGCCAGCAGCCGGGACAGGGAATCGCTCTCTGGAAACACCATATATTTT
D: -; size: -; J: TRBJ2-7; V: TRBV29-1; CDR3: CSAGPPGSVGEQYF; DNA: TGCAGCGCGGGGCCCCCAGGGAGTGTGGGCGAGCAGTACTTC
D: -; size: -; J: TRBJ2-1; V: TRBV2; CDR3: CASSAIRPNFSSYNEQFF; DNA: TGTGCCAGCAGCGCTATTAGACCAAATTTTAGCTCCTACAATGAGCAGTTCTTC
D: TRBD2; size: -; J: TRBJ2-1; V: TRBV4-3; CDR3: CASSPGSGRTNEQFF; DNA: TGCGCCAGCAGCCCAGGTAGCGGGCGGACCAATGAGCAGTTCTTC
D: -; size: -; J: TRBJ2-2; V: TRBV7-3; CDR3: CASSLNPGMEAEALGELFF; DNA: TGTGCCAGCAGCTTAAACCCCGGAATGGAAGCGGAGGCTCTCGGGGAGCTGTTTTTT
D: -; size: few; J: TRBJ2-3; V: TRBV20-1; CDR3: CSASWTGTDTQYF; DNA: TGCAGTGCTTCCTGGACGGGTACAGATACGCAGTATTTT
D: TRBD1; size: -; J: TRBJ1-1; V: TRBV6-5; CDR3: CASSNSGQGAAEAFF; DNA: TGTGCCAGCAGTAACTCGGGACAGGGGGCGGCTGAAGCTTTCTTT
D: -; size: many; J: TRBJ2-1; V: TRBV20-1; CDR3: CSARAGSLKRQVDEQFF; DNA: TGCAGTGCTAGGGCTGGGTCACTGAAAAGGCAAGTCGATGAGCAGTTCTTC
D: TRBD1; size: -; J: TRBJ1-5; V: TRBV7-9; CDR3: CASSYQGGQPQHF; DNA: TGTGCCAGCAGCTATCAGGGGGGCCAGCCCCAGCATTTT
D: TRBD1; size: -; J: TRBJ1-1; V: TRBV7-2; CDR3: CASSLGDRVNTEAFF; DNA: TGTGCCAGCAGCTTAGGGGACAGGGTGAACACTGAAGCTTTCTTT
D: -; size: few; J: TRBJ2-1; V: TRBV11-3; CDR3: CASSLGASIYNEQFF; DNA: TGTGCCAGCAGCTTAGGTGCTTCAATTTACAATGAGCAGTTCTTC
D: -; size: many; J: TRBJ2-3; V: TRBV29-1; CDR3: CSVEEGRVTDTQYF; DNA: TGCAGCGTTGAAGAGGGCAGGGTCACAGATACGCAGTATTTT
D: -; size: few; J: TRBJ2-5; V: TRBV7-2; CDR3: CASSLVGSPIQETQYF; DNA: TGTGCCAGCAGCTTAGTTGGGTCCCCCATTCAAGAGACCCAGTACTTC
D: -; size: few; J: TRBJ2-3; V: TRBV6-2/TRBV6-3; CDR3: CASSYLLSSTDTQYF; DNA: TGTGCCAGCAGTTATCTCCTTTCTAGCACAGATACGCAGTATTTT
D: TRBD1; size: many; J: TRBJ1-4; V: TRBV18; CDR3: CASSPGQGNVLFF; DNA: TGTGCCAGCTCACCCGGACAGGGGAATGTGTTGTTTTTT
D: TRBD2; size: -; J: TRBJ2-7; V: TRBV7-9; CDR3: CASSLGASGRASSYEQYF; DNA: TGTGCCAGCAGCTTAGGGGCTAGCGGGCGGGCGAGCTCCTACGAGCAGTACTTC
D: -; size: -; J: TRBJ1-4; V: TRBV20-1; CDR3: CSTQRGTNEKLFF; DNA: TGCAGTACTCAGAGAGGAACTAATGAAAAACTGTTTTTT
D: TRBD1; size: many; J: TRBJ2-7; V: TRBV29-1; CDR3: CSVERDRPYEQYF; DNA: TGCAGCGTTGAACGGGACAGGCCCTACGAGCAGTACTTC
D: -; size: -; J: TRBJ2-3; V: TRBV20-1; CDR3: CSARDQVSSTDTQYF; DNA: TGCAGTGCTAGAGATCAAGTCTCTAGCACAGATACGCAGTATTTT
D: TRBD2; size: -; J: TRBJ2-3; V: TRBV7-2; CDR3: CASSLGATSVRTDTQYF; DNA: TGTGCCAGCAGCTTAGGGGCGACTAGCGTGCGCACAGATACGCAGTATTTT
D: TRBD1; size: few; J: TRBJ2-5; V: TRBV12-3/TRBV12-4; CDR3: CASSLNFRGQWYF; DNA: TGTGCCAGCAGTCTGAACTTCAGGGGGCAATGGTACTTC
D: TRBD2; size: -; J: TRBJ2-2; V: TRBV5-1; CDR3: CASSLIAGGTNTGELFF; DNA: TGCGCCAGCAGCTTGATTGCGGGGGGTACGAACACCGGGGAGCTGTTTTTT
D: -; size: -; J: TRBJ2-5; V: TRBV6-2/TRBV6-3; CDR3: CASSYSDSEFVTQYF; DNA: TGTGCCAGCAGTTACTCAGATAGCGAGTTCGTGACCCAGTACTTC